Each of the 4 T cell receptor beta chains below was sequenced from the same sample in a study of Graves' ophthalmopathy and Graves' hyperthyroidism. The TCR beta CDR3 regions underwent amplification from RNA transcripts. First-round RT-PCR with HTBI primers preceded a second-round multiplex PCR. TCRdb re-called the multiplex PCR reads with MiXCR, one entry per CDR3 protein. The profile shows more than 300,000 distinct CDR3 sequences, 17% of them singletons. The sequencing input was peripheral blood. Every receptor here comes from an adult woman with stable Graves' hyperthyroidism.

There are a few counts of this clonotype. The chain joins TRBV30 to TRBJ2-2; D is perhaps TRBD2 (6 bases). Germline CDR1 GTSNPN, CDR2 SVGIG (reference sequence). V gave up 4 bases and J gave up 4 bases, with 16 bases separating them. There are 15 residues in the CDR3. The DNA of the CDR3 is TGTGCCTGGACAGGCCGGGTGGGGGGCACCGGGGAGCTGTTTTTT. Encoded protein: CAWTGRVGGTGELFF.

This clonotype was seen many times. The chain uses TRBV30 and TRBJ2-7; D ambiguous. V lost 1 base, J lost 5 bases, and 6 bases lay in between. Germline V CDR1 and CDR2: GTSNPN, SVGIG (reference sequence). The CDR3 loop spans 11 amino acids. CDR3: CAWSAGNEQYF. The CDR3 coding sequence is TGTGCCTGGAGTGCGGGTAACGAGCAGTACTTC. Drawing the rest from reference TRBV30 and TRBJ2-7, the complete variable domain is SQTIHQWPATLVQPVGSPLSLECTVEGTSNPNLYWYRQAAGRGLQLLFYSVGIGQISSEVPQNLSASRPQDRQFILSSKKLLLSDSGFYLCAWSAGNEQYFGPGTRLTVT.

This clonotype has a count of ten or more. The rearrangement joins TRBV20-1 to TRBJ2-5, with D perhaps assigned TRBD1 or TRBD2 (5 bases each). The CDR3 has 12 amino acids. Trimming stripped 3 bases from V and 7 bases from J, with 12 bases between. The germline V gene has CDR1 DFQATT and CDR2 SNEGSKA (reference sequence). The CDR3 sequence: CSASLFGATQYF. In DNA form, the CDR3 reads TGCAGTGCTAGTCTGTTCGGGGCGACCCAGTACTTC.

The chain combines TRBV30 with TRBJ2-7; D is uncertain. From germline, CDR1 is GTSNPN and CDR2 SVGIG (reference sequence). This CDR3 region has 16 residues. Trimming took 1 base from V and 0 from J, leaving 16 bases between them. The CDR3 sequence is CAWSGPPTPSSYEQYF. The CDR3 DNA reads TGTGCCTGGAGTGGGCCTCCAACCCCAAGCTCCTACGAGCAGTACTTC.